The rows below give T cell receptor beta chains drawn from one sample of a study of T cell repertoires in cytomegalovirus infection. These receptors' targets are unknown. Each CDR3 protein gets one entry after TCRdb re-called the reads with MiXCR. In the table there are under 95,000 distinct CDR3 sequences, roughly half of which are singletons. Source: CD8+ T cells from cultured PBMCs, taken from culture after CMV antigen stimulation. Receptors were obtained from a human donor in good health (CMV status not recorded). Some clones in this sample may be carry-over from other donors' samples. Each CDR3 is given with its conserved first and last residue. The D gene is left open where the match is weak. Size is omitted from some rows. Given values are once, few, many or a class for expanded clones.

V	J	D	size	DNA	CDR3
TRBV4-1	TRBJ2-7	TRBD1	few	TGCGCCAGCAGCCAGAGGACAGGAGCCTACGAGCAGTACTTC	CASSQRTGAYEQYF
TRBV7-8	TRBJ1-2	TRBD1	NA	TGTGCCAGCAGCAGCCGACAGGGCGGGGGAGGCTACACCTTC	CASSSRQGGGGYTF
TRBV6-6	TRBJ1-1	NA	NA	TGTGCCAGCAGTTACAGGACTACGGCACAGGTGGACACTGAAGCTTTCTTT	CASSYRTTAQVDTEAFF
TRBV27	TRBJ1-5	TRBD1	NA	TGTGCCAGCAGTCCCGACAGGGTGAGGCCCCAGCATTTT	CASSPDRVRPQHF
TRBV20-1	TRBJ2-3	NA	NA	TGCAGTGCTAGAGCAGAACCTCTCACAGATACGCAGTATTTT	CSARAEPLTDTQYF
TRBV5-6	TRBJ1-5	TRBD1	few	TGTGCCAGCAGCCCGGGGACAGAAAATCAGCCCCAGCATTTT	CASSPGTENQPQHF
TRBV3-1	TRBJ2-7	TRBD1	few	TGTGCCAGCAGCCAAGAGGGGGTTAGGGGGCGCGGCGAGCAGTACTTC	CASSQEGVRGRGEQYF
TRBV6-1	TRBJ2-1	TRBD2	NA	TGTGCCAGCACCACGGGGGGGGCGACCTACAATGAGCAGTTCTTC	CASTTGGATYNEQFF
TRBV6-2/TRBV6-3	TRBJ2-5	TRBD2	few	TGTGCCAGCGGACTAGCAGCCCAAGAGACCCAGTACTTC	CASGLAAQETQYF
TRBV27	TRBJ1-1	NA	NA	TGTGCCAGCAGTTTTGGAGGGGTCGGAGTCACTGAAGCTTTCTTT	CASSFGGVGVTEAFF